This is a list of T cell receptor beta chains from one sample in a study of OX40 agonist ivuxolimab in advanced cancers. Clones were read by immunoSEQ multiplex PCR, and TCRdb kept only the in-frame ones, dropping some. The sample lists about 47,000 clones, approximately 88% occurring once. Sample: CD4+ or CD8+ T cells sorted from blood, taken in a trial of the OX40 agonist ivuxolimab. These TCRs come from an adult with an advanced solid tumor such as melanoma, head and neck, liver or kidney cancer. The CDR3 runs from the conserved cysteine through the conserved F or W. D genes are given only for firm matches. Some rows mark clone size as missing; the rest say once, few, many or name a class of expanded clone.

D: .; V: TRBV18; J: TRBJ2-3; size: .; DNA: TGTGCCAGCTCACCACAGACCGGACGCGCAGATACGCAGTATTTT; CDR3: CASSPQTGRADTQYF
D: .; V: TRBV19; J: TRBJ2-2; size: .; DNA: TGTGCCAGTAGCCCGGTCCACCTGAACACCGGGGAGCTGTTTTTT; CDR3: CASSPVHLNTGELFF
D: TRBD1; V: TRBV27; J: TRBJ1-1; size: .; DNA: TGTGCCAGCAGGCCAAGACAGGGGGTAGGTACTGAAGCTTTCTTT; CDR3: CASRPRQGVGTEAFF
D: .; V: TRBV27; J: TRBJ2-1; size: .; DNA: TGTGCCAGCAGAGAAACAGGGATTTCCTACAATGAGCAGTTCTTC; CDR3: CASRETGISYNEQFF
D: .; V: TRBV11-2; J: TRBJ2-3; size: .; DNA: TGTGCCAGCAGCTTAATCCACCGGGGTTCGACAGATACGCAGTATTTT; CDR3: CASSLIHRGSTDTQYF
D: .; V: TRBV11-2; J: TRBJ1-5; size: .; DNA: TGTGCCAGCAGTGCGCGGACAGCCCAGCCCCAGCATTTT; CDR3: CASSARTAQPQHF
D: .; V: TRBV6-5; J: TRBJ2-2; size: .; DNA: TGTGCCAGCAGTTTATGGCCCGGGGAGCTGTTTTTT; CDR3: CASSLWPGELFF
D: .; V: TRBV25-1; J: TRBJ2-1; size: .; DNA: TGTGCCAGCAGTCCGAGCGAGAGCTCCTACAATGAGCAGTTCTTC; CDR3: CASSPSESSYNEQFF
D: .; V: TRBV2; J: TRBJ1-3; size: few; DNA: TGTGCCAGCAGTGAGCTCGGCTTCTCTGGAAACACCATATATTTT; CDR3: CASSELGFSGNTIYF
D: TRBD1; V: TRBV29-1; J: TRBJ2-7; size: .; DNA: TGCAGCGTTGAAAGGGGACAGGGGACCGAGCAGTACTTC; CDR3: CSVERGQGTEQYF
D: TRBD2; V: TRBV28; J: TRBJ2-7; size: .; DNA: TGTGCCAGCAGTTCGACTAGCGGGAGGGGAGTGTACGAGCAGTACTTC; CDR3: CASSSTSGRGVYEQYF
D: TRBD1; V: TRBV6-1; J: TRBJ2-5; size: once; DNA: TGTGCCAGCAGTGTTGGCAGGGGGCATGGTAGAGAGACCCAGTACTTC; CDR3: CASSVGRGHGRETQYF
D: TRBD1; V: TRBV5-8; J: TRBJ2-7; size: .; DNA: TGTGCCAGCAGCGCCACAGGGGCGGCCTACGAGCAGTACTTC; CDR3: CASSATGAAYEQYF
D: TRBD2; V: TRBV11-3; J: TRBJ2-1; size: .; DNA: TGTGCCAGCAGCTTAGCTAAGGGACTAGCGACATACAATGAGCAGTTCTTC; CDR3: CASSLAKGLATYNEQFF
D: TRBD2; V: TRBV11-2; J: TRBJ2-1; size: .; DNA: TGTGCCAGCAGCCCGACCGGACTAGCGGGAGGGAATGAGCAGTTCTTC; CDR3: CASSPTGLAGGNEQFF
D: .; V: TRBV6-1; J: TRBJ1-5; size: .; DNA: TGTGCCAGCAGTCCCGGGACACCGAGATTTCAGCCCCAGCATTTT; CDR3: CASSPGTPRFQPQHF
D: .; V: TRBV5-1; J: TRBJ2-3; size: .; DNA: TGCGCCAGCAGCTTGGAGTTCGCAGATACGCAGTATTTT; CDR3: CASSLEFADTQYF